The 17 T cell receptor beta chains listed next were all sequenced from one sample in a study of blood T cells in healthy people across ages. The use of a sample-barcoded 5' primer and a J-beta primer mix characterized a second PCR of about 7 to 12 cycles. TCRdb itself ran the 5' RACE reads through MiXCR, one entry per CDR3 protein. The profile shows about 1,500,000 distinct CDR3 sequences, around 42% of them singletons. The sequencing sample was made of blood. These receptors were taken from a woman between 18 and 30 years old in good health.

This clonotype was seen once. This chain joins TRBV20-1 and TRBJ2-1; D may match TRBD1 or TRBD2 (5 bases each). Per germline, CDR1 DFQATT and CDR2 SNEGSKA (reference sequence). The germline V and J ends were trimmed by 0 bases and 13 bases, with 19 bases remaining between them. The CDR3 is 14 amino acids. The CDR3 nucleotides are TGCAGTGCTAGAGATGTTTCTGGGGACCTAAATCAGTTCTTC. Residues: CSARDVSGDLNQFF.

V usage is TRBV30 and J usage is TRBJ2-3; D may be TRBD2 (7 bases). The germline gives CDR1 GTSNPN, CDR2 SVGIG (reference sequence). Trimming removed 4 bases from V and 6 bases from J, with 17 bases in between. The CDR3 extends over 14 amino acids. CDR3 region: CAWMRGGGSDTQYF. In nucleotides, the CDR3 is TGTGCCTGGATGAGGGGAGGGGGATCGGATACGCAGTATTTT.

CDR3 coding DNA: TGCAGTGCTAGACCCCCTCTAGCTATAAGCGAGACCCAGTACTTC. Protein sequence: CSARPPLAISETQYF. V and J are TRBV20-1 and TRBJ2-5; a weak D match, TRBD2 (5 bases). This CDR3 has 15 amino acids. The ends were cut back, 2 bases at V and 5 bases at J, with 18 bases in the middle. Germline values: CDR1 DFQATT, CDR2 SNEGSKA (reference sequence).

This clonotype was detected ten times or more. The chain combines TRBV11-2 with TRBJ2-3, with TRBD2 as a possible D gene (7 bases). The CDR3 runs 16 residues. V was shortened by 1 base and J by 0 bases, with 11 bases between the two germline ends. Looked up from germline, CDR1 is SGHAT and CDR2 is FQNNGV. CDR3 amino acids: CASSLVAGASTDTQYF. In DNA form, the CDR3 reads TGTGCCAGCAGCTTAGTGGCGGGGGCAAGCACAGATACGCAGTATTTT.

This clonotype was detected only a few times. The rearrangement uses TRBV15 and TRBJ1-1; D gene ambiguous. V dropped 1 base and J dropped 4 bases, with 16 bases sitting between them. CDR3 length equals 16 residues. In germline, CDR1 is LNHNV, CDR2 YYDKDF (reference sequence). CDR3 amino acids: CATSRAMTYYFTEAFF. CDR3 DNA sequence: TGTGCCACCAGCAGAGCTATGACATATTACTTCACTGAAGCTTTCTTT.

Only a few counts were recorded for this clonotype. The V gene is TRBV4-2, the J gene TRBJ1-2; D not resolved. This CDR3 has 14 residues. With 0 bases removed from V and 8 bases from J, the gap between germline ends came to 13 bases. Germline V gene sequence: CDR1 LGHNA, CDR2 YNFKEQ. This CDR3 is CASSQDGQTRGYTF. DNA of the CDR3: TGTGCCAGCAGCCAAGACGGTCAAACGCGGGGCTACACCTTC.

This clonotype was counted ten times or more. Written as DNA, the CDR3 is TGTGCCAGCAGCGGGACTAGCGGCACAGATACGCAGTATTTT. Its translation is CASSGTSGTDTQYF. The V call is TRBV6-1, the J call TRBJ2-3, with 10 bases that match TRBD2. CDR3 size: 14 residues. CDR1 and CDR2 (germline): MNHNS, SASEGT. V trimming: 6 bases; J trimming: 1 base; junction bases outside the gene matches: 1.

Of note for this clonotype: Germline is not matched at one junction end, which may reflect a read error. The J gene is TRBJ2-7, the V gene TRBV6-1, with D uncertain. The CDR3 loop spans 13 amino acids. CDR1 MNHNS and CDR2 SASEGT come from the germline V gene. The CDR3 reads CASSERLVYERYF. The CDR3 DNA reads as TGTGCCAGCAGTGAAAGGCTAGTCTACGAGCGGTACTTC.

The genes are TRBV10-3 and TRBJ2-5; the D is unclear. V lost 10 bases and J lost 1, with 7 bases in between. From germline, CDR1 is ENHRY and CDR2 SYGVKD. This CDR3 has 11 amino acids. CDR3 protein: CATSAQETQYF. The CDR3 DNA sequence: TGTGCCACCTCCGCCCAAGAGACCCAGTACTTC.

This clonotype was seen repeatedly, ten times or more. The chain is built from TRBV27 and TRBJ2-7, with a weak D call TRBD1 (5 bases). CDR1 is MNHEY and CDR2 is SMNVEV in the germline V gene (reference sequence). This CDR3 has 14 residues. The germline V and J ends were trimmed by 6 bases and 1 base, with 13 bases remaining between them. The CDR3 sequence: CASSPLDSSYEQYF. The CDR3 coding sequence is TGTGCCAGCAGCCCCCTCGACAGTTCCTACGAGCAGTACTTC.

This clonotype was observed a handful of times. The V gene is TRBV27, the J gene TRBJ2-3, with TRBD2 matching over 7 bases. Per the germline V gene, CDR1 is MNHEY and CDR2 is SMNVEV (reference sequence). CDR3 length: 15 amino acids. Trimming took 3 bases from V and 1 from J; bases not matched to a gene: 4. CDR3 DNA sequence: TGTGCCAGCAGTTTGACAGCGGGGCGCACAGATACGCAGTATTTT. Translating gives CASSLTAGRTDTQYF.

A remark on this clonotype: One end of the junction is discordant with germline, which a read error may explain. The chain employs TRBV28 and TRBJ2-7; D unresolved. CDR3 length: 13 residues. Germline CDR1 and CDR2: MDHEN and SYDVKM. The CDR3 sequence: CDSSYMGSYEQYF. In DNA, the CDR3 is TGTGACAGCAGCTACATGGGCTCCTACGAGCAGTACTTC.

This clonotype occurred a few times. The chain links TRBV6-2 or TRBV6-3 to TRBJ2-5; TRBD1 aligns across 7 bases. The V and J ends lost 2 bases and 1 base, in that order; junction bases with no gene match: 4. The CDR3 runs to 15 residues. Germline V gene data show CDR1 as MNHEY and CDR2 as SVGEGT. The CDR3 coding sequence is TGTGCCAGCAGTTACCTTCGGGACAGCCAAGAGACCCAGTACTTC. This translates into CASSYLRDSQETQYF.

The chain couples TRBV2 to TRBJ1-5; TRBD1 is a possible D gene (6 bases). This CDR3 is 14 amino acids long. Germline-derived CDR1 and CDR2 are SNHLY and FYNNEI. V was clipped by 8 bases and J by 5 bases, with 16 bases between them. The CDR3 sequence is CASSGSKGDQPQHF. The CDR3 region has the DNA TGTGCCAGCTCTGGTAGTAAGGGGGATCAGCCCCAGCATTTT.

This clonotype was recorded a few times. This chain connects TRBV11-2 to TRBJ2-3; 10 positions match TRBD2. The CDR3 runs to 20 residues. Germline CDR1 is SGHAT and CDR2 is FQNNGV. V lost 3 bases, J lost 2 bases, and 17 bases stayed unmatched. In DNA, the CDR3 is TGTGCCAGCAGCTTTTGGGGCCAACACGCGAGCGGGAGGGCCACAGATACGCAGTATTTT. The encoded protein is CASSFWGQHASGRATDTQYF.

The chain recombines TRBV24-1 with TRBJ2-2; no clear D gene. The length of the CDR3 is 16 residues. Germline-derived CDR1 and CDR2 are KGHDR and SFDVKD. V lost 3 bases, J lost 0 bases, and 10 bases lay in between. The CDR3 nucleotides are TGTGCCACCAGTGATCAGGACCCCGCGAACACCGGGGAGCTGTTTTTT. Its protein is CATSDQDPANTGELFF.

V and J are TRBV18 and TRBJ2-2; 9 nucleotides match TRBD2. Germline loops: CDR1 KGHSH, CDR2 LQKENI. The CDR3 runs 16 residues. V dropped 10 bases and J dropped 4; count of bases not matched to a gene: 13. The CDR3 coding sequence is TGTGCCACCCCCATAGCGGGAGAAACGAGCACCGGGGAGCTGTTTTTT. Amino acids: CATPIAGETSTGELFF.